The 30 T cell receptor beta chains given below trace back to one sample, sequenced in a study of Graves' ophthalmopathy and Graves' hyperthyroidism. Researchers took RNA transcripts and amplified TCR beta CDR3 regions from them. First-round RT-PCR employed HTBI primers, with a second-round multiplex PCR after it. TCRdb used MiXCR to reprocess the multiplex PCR reads, holding one entry per CDR3 protein. The sample contains about 480,000 distinct CDR3 sequences, about an eighth of which appear only once. The sample consisted of blood. The receptors come from a woman in her twenties or thirties with Graves' ophthalmopathy.

About this clonotype: Just one base apart from a much larger clone, this may be a read error. The chain recombines TRBV7-2 with TRBJ1-5; the D is unclear. There are 15 residues in the CDR3. CDR1 SGHTA and CDR2 FQGNSA come from the germline V gene. CDR3 protein: CASSFESRGNRPQHF. CDR3 bases: TGTGCCAGCAGCTTCGAGAGTAGAGGGAATCGGCCCCAGCATTTT.

This clonotype was seen only a few times. The chain couples TRBV7-9 to TRBJ1-3; D gene ambiguous. Trimming cost V 3 bases and J 4 bases, with 13 bases left between them. There are 15 residues in the CDR3. Looked up from germline, CDR1 is SEHNR and CDR2 is FQNEAQ (reference sequence). DNA for the CDR3: TGTGCCAGCAGCTTCTCGGGTTCAAAGGGAAACACCATATATTTT. Residues: CASSFSGSKGNTIYF.

At least ten counts were recorded for this clonotype. The rearrangement joins TRBV6-1 to TRBJ2-2; TRBD1 or TRBD2 may be the D gene (6 bases each). The V gene lost 4 bases and the J gene lost 3 bases, with 9 bases spanning the gap. The CDR3 is made up of 14 amino acids. CDR1 MNHNS and CDR2 SASEGT come from the germline V gene. The CDR3 region is CASSAGEDTGELFF. CDR3 DNA sequence: TGTGCCAGCAGTGCAGGGGAGGACACCGGGGAGCTGTTTTTT.

This clonotype showed up many times. CDR3 in DNA: TGCAGTGCAACGACTAGCGGGAGCCCGTACGAGCAGTACTTC. Its translation: CSATTSGSPYEQYF. The chain couples TRBV20-1 to TRBJ2-7; the match to TRBD2 covers 12 bases. Losses at the gene ends were 6 bases for V and 4 bases for J; bases not matched to a gene: 7. Germline V gene data show CDR1 as DFQATT and CDR2 as SNEGSKA (reference sequence). This CDR3 spans 14 amino acids.

This clonotype was recorded at least ten times. The CDR3 sequence: CASSQFSLGLEDTEAFF. The CDR3 DNA reads TGTGCCAGCAGCCAATTCTCCCTGGGTCTCGAGGATACTGAAGCTTTCTTT. The chain joins TRBV4-2 to TRBJ1-1, with unresolved D. The length of the CDR3 is 17 residues. Germline V lookup: CDR1 LGHNA, CDR2 YNFKEQ. V was shortened by 2 bases and J by 5 bases, with 21 bases between the two germline ends.

The chain is built from TRBV28 and TRBJ2-7; D possibly corresponds to TRBD1 (5 bases). V was pared by 5 bases and J by 7 bases, with 24 bases between. Per germline, CDR1 MDHEN and CDR2 SYDVKM. The CDR3 totals 16 residues. The CDR3 coding sequence is TGTGCCAGCAGTCAGACGGGCTTTCGGCAGGGCGAGGAGCAGTACTTC. This sequence encodes CASSQTGFRQGEEQYF.

In this sample, this clonotype turned up many times. The chain recombines TRBV10-3 with TRBJ1-2; 12 bases map to TRBD1. This CDR3 has 13 residues. The junction had 3 bases not matched to a gene; V was cut back by 10 bases and J by 3 bases. Germline assignment: CDR1 ENHRY and CDR2 SYGVKD. CDR3 coding DNA: TGTGCCACCGGGACAGGGGGCGACTATGGCTACACCTTC. This translates into CATGTGGDYGYTF.

This clonotype was counted ten times or more. This rearrangement joins TRBV27 to TRBJ2-7, with D perhaps assigned TRBD1 or TRBD2 (5 bases each). Germline V gene data show CDR1 as MNHEY and CDR2 as SMNVEV (reference sequence). This CDR3 is built from 15 residues. V gave up 0 bases and J gave up 4 bases, with 13 bases separating them. CDR3 protein: CASSLSSQGGYEQYF. The CDR3 bases are TGTGCCAGCAGTTTATCGAGCCAGGGCGGGTACGAGCAGTACTTC.

Many counts were recorded for this clonotype. The chain has TRBV28 and TRBJ2-7; TRBD2 is a possible D gene (5 bases). Trimming removed 2 bases from V and 3 bases from J, with 14 bases in between. This CDR3 contains 15 residues. Germline V gives CDR1 MDHEN, CDR2 SYDVKM. The CDR3 sequence: CASSLQPSLFYEQYF. The CDR3 coding sequence is TGTGCCAGCAGTTTACAGCCTAGCCTTTTCTACGAGCAGTACTTC.

This clonotype was observed many times. V gene TRBV11-1 combines with J gene TRBJ2-7; the match to TRBD1 covers 9 bases. V shed 4 bases, J shed 3 bases, and the junction held 7 bases outside the gene matches. From germline, CDR1 is SGHAT and CDR2 FQDESV (reference sequence). The CDR3 totals 15 residues. The chain's CDR3 is CASSSRDRVSYEQYF. In DNA, the CDR3 is TGTGCCAGCAGCTCACGGGACAGGGTGAGCTACGAGCAGTACTTC.

This clonotype has ten or more counts. This chain joins TRBV20-1 and TRBJ1-1, with a weak D call TRBD1 (5 bases). The CDR3 is 11 residues long. The germline gives CDR1 DFQATT, CDR2 SNEGSKA (reference sequence). The V gene lost 3 bases and the J gene lost 5 bases, with 7 bases spanning the gap. DNA for the CDR3: TGCAGTGCTAGGACAGTTACTGAAGCTTTCTTT. This gives the protein CSARTVTEAFF.

On this clonotype: It may be a read error: a sequence one base away is much more abundant. The rearrangement links TRBV2 to TRBJ2-7; the match to TRBD2 covers 7 bases. The CDR3 has 14 residues. Per germline, CDR1 SNHLY and CDR2 FYNNEI. V was clipped by 2 bases and J by 6 bases; unmatched bases: 7. The CDR3 region has the DNA TGTGCCAGCAGTGAATCCCCGACTAGCTCCGAGCAGTACTTC. As protein: CASSESPTSSEQYF.

This clonotype turned up a few times. The V and J genes are TRBV11-1 and TRBJ2-5, with 8 positions matching TRBD2. The CDR3 runs to 15 residues. Germline lookup yields CDR1 SGHAT and CDR2 FQDESV (reference sequence). V shed 5 bases and J 9 bases; nucleotides not matched to a gene: 14. Here the CDR3 DNA reads TGTGCCAGCAGCCGTCAGGGGAGAGCCGGGAGGGCCCAGTACTTC. It specifies CASSRQGRAGRAQYF.

This clonotype was seen ten or more times. The chain couples TRBV12-3 or TRBV12-4 to TRBJ1-5, with D maybe TRBD1 (5 bases). This CDR3 comprises 15 residues. The V end lost 5 bases, the J end lost 5 bases, and 16 bases lay between the germline ends. The CDR3 is CASSPDGGVDQPQHF. CDR3 DNA sequence: TGTGCCAGCAGTCCGGATGGGGGTGTAGATCAGCCCCAGCATTTT.

J is TRBJ1-3 and V is TRBV11-2; D gene unclear. Deletions cut 4 bases from V and 1 base from J, with 11 bases between. Per germline, CDR1 SGHAT and CDR2 FQNNGV. The CDR3 covers 15 residues. In nucleotides, the CDR3 is TGTGCCAGCAGCTCCGGACGGCCGTCTGGAAACACCATATATTTT. The encoded protein is CASSSGRPSGNTIYF.

Ten or more counts support this clonotype. The chain couples TRBV5-1 to TRBJ2-7; 7 bases map to TRBD1. The germline V gene encodes CDR1 SGHRS and CDR2 YFSETQ. This CDR3 has 16 residues. The V and J ends lost 4 bases and 4 bases, in that order; junction bases with no gene match: 14. CDR3 coding DNA: TGCGCCAGCAGCGGAAGACGGGACAGCGAAGTTTACGAGCAGTACTTC. It codes for CASSGRRDSEVYEQYF.

This clonotype was counted between two and nine times. The J gene is TRBJ2-7, the V gene TRBV28, with D perhaps TRBD1 (6 bases). This CDR3 contains 13 residues. The ends were cut back, 5 bases at V and 7 bases at J, with 15 bases in the middle. Germline values: CDR1 MDHEN, CDR2 SYDVKM. The CDR3 protein is CASSTPEGVEQYF. CDR3 DNA: TGTGCCAGCAGTACCCCAGAGGGGGTTGAGCAGTACTTC. Supplemented by reference TRBV28 and TRBJ2-7, the full variable domain reads DVKVTQSSRYLVKRTGEKVFLECVQDMDHENMFWYRQDPGLGLRLIYFSYDVKMKEKGDIPEGYSVSREKKERFSLILESASTNQTSMYLCASSTPEGVEQYFGPGTRLTVT.

This clonotype was recorded at least ten times. V and J are TRBV12-3 or TRBV12-4 and TRBJ1-1; D gene ambiguous. Trimming stripped 5 bases from V and 1 base from J, with 8 bases between. The CDR3 loop spans 13 amino acids. The CDR3 sequence: CASSILRNTEAFF. In nucleotides, the CDR3 is TGTGCCAGCAGTATATTACGGAACACTGAAGCTTTCTTT.

This clonotype was counted ten times or more. The V call is TRBV11-2, the J call TRBJ2-1; D might be TRBD2 (6 bases). Germline V lookup: CDR1 SGHAT, CDR2 FQNNGV. V was clipped by 5 bases and J by 1 base, with 12 bases between them. This CDR3 spans 15 amino acids. Written as DNA, the CDR3 is TGTGCCAGCAGCCAACTAGCCGATTCCTACAATGAGCAGTTCTTC. It codes for CASSQLADSYNEQFF. Full variable domain (outside the CDR3, taken from reference TRBV11-2 and TRBJ2-1): EAGVAQSPRYKIIEKRQSVAFWCNPISGHATLYWYQQILGQGPKLLIQFQNNGVVDDSQLPKDRFSAERLKGVDSTLKIQPAKLEDSAVYLCASSQLADSYNEQFFGPGTRLTVL.

The sample holds many counts of this clonotype. The chain employs TRBV6-5 and TRBJ2-2, with 8 bases lining up with TRBD2. CDR1 MNHEY and CDR2 SVGAGI come from the germline V gene. The CDR3 spans 16 residues. Trimming cost V 5 bases and J 2 bases; bases outside gene matches: 7. CDR3 nucleotides: TGTGCCAGCAGTACCTCTACTAGCGGTAACACCGGGGAGCTGTTTTTT. Protein sequence: CASSTSTSGNTGELFF.

The chain couples TRBV4-2 to TRBJ2-7; 9 bases match TRBD2. CDR1 is LGHNA, CDR2 YNFKEQ, per germline. The CDR3 length is 16 residues. V lost 4 bases to trimming and J lost 5 bases; unmatched junction nucleotides: 12. The CDR3 loop reads CASSPWGLAGVDEQYF. CDR3 DNA sequence: TGTGCCAGCAGCCCCTGGGGATTAGCGGGAGTCGACGAGCAGTACTTC.

This clonotype was seen many times. CDR3 sequence: CASSLGVRFGADSPLHF. The CDR3 DNA follows: TGTGCCAGCAGCTTAGGGGTCCGTTTCGGAGCAGATTCACCCCTCCACTTT. This chain links TRBV7-9 with TRBJ1-6; D is unresolved. The germline gives CDR1 SEHNR, CDR2 FQNEAQ (reference sequence). The ends were cut back, 1 base at V and 8 bases at J, with 18 bases in the middle. CDR3 size: 17 residues.

This clonotype was counted at least ten times. The chain combines TRBV29-1 with TRBJ1-1; TRBD1 is a possible D gene (5 bases). CDR3 length: 15 amino acids. V lost 1 base and J 3 bases, leaving 15 bases between the germline ends. Germline CDR1 SQVTM, CDR2 ANQGSEA. The CDR3: CSVEVGNTGDTEAFF. CDR3 DNA sequence: TGCAGCGTTGAAGTTGGGAACACGGGGGACACTGAAGCTTTCTTT.

The chain links TRBV2 to TRBJ1-1; the D gene is possibly TRBD1 (5 bases). The ends were cut back, 4 bases at V and 1 base at J, with 10 bases in the middle. The CDR3 length is 14 residues. Germline V gene data show CDR1 as SNHLY and CDR2 as FYNNEI. The CDR3 region is CASSGRVTNTEAFF. CDR3 sequence (DNA): TGTGCCAGCAGTGGCAGGGTAACGAACACTGAAGCTTTCTTT.

A few counts support this clonotype. The junction departs from the called germline gene at one end, perhaps through a read error. The chain employs TRBV27 and TRBJ2-7, with 11 bases that match TRBD2. The germline V gene encodes CDR1 MNHEY and CDR2 SMNVEV (reference sequence). The CDR3 length is 13 residues. The CDR3 loop is CASSLNALAGVTF. In nucleotides, the CDR3 is TGTGCCAGCAGTTTAAACGCACTAGCGGGAGTTACCTTC.

This clonotype was detected ten times or more. This rearrangement joins TRBV12-3 or TRBV12-4 to TRBJ2-5; tentatively, D is TRBD2 (7 bases). Trimming took off 4 bases at V and 3 bases at J, with 15 bases between the two ends. The CDR3 runs 15 residues. The CDR3 loop is CASSSRGRAEETQYF. DNA of the CDR3: TGTGCCAGCAGTTCAAGGGGGAGGGCCGAAGAGACCCAGTACTTC.

The sample holds a few counts of this clonotype. The chain carries TRBV11-2 and TRBJ2-5; a possible D gene is TRBD1 (5 bases). Germline V lookup: CDR1 SGHAT, CDR2 FQNNGV. V lost 4 bases to trimming and J lost 5 bases, with 14 bases between them. The CDR3 is 14 amino acids. The CDR3 here is CASSWGRAWETQYF. The CDR3 DNA sequence: TGTGCCAGCAGCTGGGGCCGGGCGTGGGAGACCCAGTACTTC.

In its sample, this clonotype was seen many times. This chain links TRBV19 with TRBJ1-2; no definite D call. This CDR3 spans 17 amino acids. CDR1 and CDR2 from the germline V gene are LNHDA and SQIVND (reference sequence). Trimming shortened V by 7 bases and J by 2 bases, and 23 bases separated the two germline ends. The CDR3 sequence: CASNPVGVKGGNYGYTF. The CDR3 DNA reads TGTGCCAGTAATCCCGTAGGAGTAAAGGGAGGAAACTATGGCTACACCTTC. The full variable domain, its missing parts supplied by reference TRBV19 and TRBJ1-2, is DGGITQSPKYLFRKEGQNVTLSCEQNLNHDAMYWYRQDPGQGLRLIYYSQIVNDFQKGDIAEGYSVSREKKESFPLTVTSAQKNPTAFYLCASNPVGVKGGNYGYTFGSGTRLTVV.

This clonotype was counted a few times. This could be a read error, since a much larger clone is one nucleotide away. The CDR3 ends on some other residue instead of the conserved phenylalanine or tryptophan, so this is likely a read error. The rearrangement links TRBV27 to TRBJ2-7, with TRBD2 matching over 10 bases. The CDR3 is 16 amino acids. Looked up from germline, CDR1 is MNHEY and CDR2 is SMNVEV (reference sequence). Trimming at V came to 10 bases and at J to 4 bases, leaving 16 bases not matched to a gene. The CDR3 sequence is CATTLWSSGSQYEQYY. The CDR3 coding sequence is TGTGCCACCACCCTTTGGTCTAGCGGGAGTCAATACGAGCAGTACTAC.

The chain has TRBV30 and TRBJ1-1; the D gene is possibly TRBD1 (5 bases). From germline, CDR1 is GTSNPN and CDR2 SVGIG (reference sequence). CDR3 size: 12 residues. Trimming left V 2 bases short and J 5 bases short, with 9 bases between. The CDR3 sequence is CAWSNKGTEAFF. The CDR3 DNA sequence: TGTGCCTGGAGTAATAAGGGGACTGAAGCTTTCTTT.